This T cell receptor beta chain came from a study of blood T cell repertoires in COVID-19. About the research overall: T cells, B-cell-depleted T cells, or PBMCs provided the cDNA or gDNA that served as material.

Original data processing: Nucleated cell number was recorded as an estimate derived from reference gene primer amplification. Repertoires were generated with immunoSEQ multiplex PCR, while TCRdb's copy carries only in-frame clones and drops some. V and J calls and clone size follow that table, whereas D and trimming were derived from the DNA. This table holds approximately 50,000 clones, 90% found once. This sequence was found in a man aged 40-49 years with acute or convalescent COVID-19. The sequenced sample consisted of peripheral blood.

The CDR3 DNA sequence: TGTGCCAGCAGTCGACTAGCGGGAACCAATGAGCAGTTCTTC. Amino acid sequence: CASSRLAGTNEQFF. This chain uses TRBV6-2 or TRBV6-3 with TRBJ2-1; 11 nucleotides agree with TRBD2. J lost 6 bases, V lost 5 bases, and 3 bases had no gene match. This CDR3 spans 14 amino acids. In germline, CDR1 is MNHEY, CDR2 SVGEGT.